A selection of T cell receptor beta chains follows, all from one sample in a study of cytomegalovirus exposure and HLA in healthy donors. TCRdb's table, derived via immunoSEQ multiplex PCR, lists solely in-frame clones and lacks some. The sample table includes 130,000 to 150,000 clones. Material: PBMCs. The source is a male donor in good health and CMV-seronegative. Each CDR3 is given with its conserved first and last residue. Fields, in order: V gene, D gene, J gene, CDR3 protein, CDR3 DNA. D genes are given only for firm matches.

TRBV9	TRBD2	TRBJ2-7	CASSVAGLAGYEQYF	TGTGCCAGCAGCGTTGCGGGACTAGCAGGCTACGAGCAGTACTTC
TRBV5-1	TRBD2	TRBJ2-3	CASSLLAGGADTQYF	TGCGCCAGCAGCTTGCTAGCGGGAGGAGCAGATACGCAGTATTTT
TRBV5-6	TRBD2	TRBJ2-7	CASSLVGGGDEHEQYF	TGTGCCAGCAGCTTGGTCGGGGGAGGGGACGAACACGAGCAGTACTTC
TRBV30	.	TRBJ2-7	CAWSVVAGAYEQYF	TGTGCCTGGAGTGTGGTGGCGGGTGCCTACGAGCAGTACTTC
TRBV5-8	.	TRBJ1-4	CASSLRLQGEKLFF	TGTGCCAGCAGCTTGCGGCTCCAGGGCGAAAAACTGTTTTTT
TRBV19	.	TRBJ1-2	CASTTQGRDGYTF	TGTGCCAGTACCACACAGGGTCGGGACGGCTACACCTTC
TRBV29-1	.	TRBJ2-5	CSVTGKETQYF	TGCAGCGTTACAGGGAAAGAGACCCAGTACTTC
TRBV6-1	TRBD1	TRBJ2-7	CASSDRQGRVGAYEQYF	TGTGCCAGCAGTGATAGACAGGGTCGGGTTGGCGCCTACGAGCAGTACTTC
TRBV18	.	TRBJ1-5	CASSRAIDQPQHF	TGTGCCAGCTCACGGGCCATAGATCAGCCCCAGCATTTT
TRBV19	.	TRBJ2-1	CASSPPGGRVYNEQFF	TGTGCCAGTAGTCCACCCGGGGGTAGGGTTTACAATGAGCAGTTCTTC
TRBV10-1	TRBD2	TRBJ2-4	CASSESLGLDPDF	TGCGCCAGCAGTGAGTCCCTAGGACTAGACCCGGACTTC
TRBV29-1	TRBD2	TRBJ2-1	CSVEGGLAVQYNEQFF	TGCAGCGTTGAAGGGGGACTAGCGGTACAATACAATGAGCAGTTCTTC